This T cell receptor beta chain was sequenced during a study of cytomegalovirus exposure and HLA in healthy donors. Findings of the study overall: Later analysis identified a missense DCLRE1C variant that was linked to TCR beta V- and J-gene trimming.

The V and J ends lost 1 base and 7 bases, in that order; junction bases with no gene match: 9. In germline, CDR1 is SGHTA, CDR2 FQGTGA. This CDR3 region has 15 residues. Notes on this clone: Its specificity is not known.

This PCR relied on a set of 60 Vbeta primers and 13 Jbeta primers. TCRdb's table, derived via immunoSEQ multiplex PCR, lists solely in-frame clones and lacks some. The table records around 91,000 clones, roughly two thirds of them present only once. The rearrangement joins TRBV7-3 to TRBJ2-5; 7 bases line up with TRBD1. The sequenced sample was PBMCs. This TCR came from a human donor in good health. CDR3 bases: TGTGCCAGCAGCTTAAATGATGGGACAGCAGGGACCCAGTACTTC. Translating it yields CASSLNDGTAGTQYF.